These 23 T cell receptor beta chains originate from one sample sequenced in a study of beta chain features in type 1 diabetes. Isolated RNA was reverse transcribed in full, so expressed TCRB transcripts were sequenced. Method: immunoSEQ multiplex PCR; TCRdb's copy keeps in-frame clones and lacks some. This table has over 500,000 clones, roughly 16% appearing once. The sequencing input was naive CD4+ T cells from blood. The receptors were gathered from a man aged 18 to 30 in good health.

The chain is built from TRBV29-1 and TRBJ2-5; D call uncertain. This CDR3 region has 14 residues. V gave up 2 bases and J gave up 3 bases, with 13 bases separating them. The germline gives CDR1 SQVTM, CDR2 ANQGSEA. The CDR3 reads CSVEPGHRKETQYF. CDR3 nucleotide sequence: TGCAGCGTTGAACCGGGTCACCGAAAAGAGACCCAGTACTTC.

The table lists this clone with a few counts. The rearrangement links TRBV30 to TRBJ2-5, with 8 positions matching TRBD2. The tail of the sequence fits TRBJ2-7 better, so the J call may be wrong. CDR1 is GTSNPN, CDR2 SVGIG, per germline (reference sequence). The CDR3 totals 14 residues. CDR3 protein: CAWNPPGLVYEQYF. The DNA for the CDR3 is TGTGCCTGGAACCCCCCGGGACTAGTGTACGAGCAGTACTTC.

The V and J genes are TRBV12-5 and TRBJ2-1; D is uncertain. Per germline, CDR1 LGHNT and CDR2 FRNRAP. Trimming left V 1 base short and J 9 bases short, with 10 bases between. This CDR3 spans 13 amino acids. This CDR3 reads CASGLASRGEQFF. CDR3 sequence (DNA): TGTGCTAGTGGTTTGGCAAGTCGAGGTGAGCAGTTCTTC.

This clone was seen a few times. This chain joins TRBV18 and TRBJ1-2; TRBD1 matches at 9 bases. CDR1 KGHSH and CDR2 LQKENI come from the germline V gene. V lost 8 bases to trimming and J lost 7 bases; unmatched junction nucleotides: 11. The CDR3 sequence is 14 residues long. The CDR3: CASTTGDRAIGYTF. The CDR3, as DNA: TGTGCCAGCACCACCGGGGACAGGGCTATTGGCTACACCTTC.

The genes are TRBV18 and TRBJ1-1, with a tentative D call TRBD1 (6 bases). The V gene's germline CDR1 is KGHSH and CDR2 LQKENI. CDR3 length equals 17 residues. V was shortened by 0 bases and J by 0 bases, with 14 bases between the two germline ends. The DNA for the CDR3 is TGTGCCAGCTCACCACCGGGGGGCCGAACTGTGAACACTGAAGCTTTCTTT. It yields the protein CASSPPGGRTVNTEAFF.

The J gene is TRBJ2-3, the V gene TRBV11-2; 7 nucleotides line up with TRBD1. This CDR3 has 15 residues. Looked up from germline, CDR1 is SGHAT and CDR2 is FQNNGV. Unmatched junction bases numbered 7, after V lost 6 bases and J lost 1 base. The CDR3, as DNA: TGTGCCAGCAGTTACAGACAGGGTGGCACAGATACGCAGTATTTT. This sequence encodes CASSYRQGGTDTQYF. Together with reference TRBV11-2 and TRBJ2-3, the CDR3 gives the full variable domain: EAGVAQSPRYKIIEKRQSVAFWCNPISGHATLYWYQQILGQGPKLLIQFQNNGVVDDSQLPKDRFSAERLKGVDSTLKIQPAKLEDSAVYLCASSYRQGGTDTQYFGPGTRLTVL.

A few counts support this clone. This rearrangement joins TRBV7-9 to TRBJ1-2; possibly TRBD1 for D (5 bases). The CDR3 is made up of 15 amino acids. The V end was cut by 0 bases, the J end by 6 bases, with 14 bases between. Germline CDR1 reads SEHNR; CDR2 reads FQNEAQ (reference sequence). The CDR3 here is CASSLAARGVDGYTF. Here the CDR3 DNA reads TGTGCCAGCAGCTTAGCGGCGCGAGGGGTCGATGGCTACACCTTC.

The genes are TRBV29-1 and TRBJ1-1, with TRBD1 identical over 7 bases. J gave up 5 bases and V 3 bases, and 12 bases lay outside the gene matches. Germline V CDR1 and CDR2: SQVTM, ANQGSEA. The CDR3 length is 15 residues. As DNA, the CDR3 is TGCAGCGTTGAGCTATTGCGGCAGGGGGGAACTGAAGCTTTCTTT. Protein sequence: CSVELLRQGGTEAFF.

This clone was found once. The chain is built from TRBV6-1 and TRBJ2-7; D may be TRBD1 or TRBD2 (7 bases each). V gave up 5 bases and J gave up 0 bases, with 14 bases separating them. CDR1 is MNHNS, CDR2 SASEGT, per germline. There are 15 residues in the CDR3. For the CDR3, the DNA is TGTGCCAGCAGTCGGGGGGACAGTTCCTCCTACGAGCAGTACTTC. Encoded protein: CASSRGDSSSYEQYF.

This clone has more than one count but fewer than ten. The chain's CDR3 is CASSKDWGLVYEQYF. The CDR3 nucleotides read TGTGCCAGCAGCAAAGACTGGGGGCTCGTCTACGAGCAGTACTTC. The V and J genes are TRBV21-1 and TRBJ2-7; the DNA was not compared with TRBD1, the D call given in the table. TRBV21-1 is a recognized pseudogene. The CDR3 extends over 15 amino acids.

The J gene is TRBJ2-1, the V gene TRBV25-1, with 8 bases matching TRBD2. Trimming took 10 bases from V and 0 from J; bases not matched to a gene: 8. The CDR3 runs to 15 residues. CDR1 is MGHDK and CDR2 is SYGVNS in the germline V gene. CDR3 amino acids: CATAGGGTSYNEQFF. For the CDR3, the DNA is TGTGCCACCGCCGGCGGGGGGACCTCCTACAATGAGCAGTTCTTC.

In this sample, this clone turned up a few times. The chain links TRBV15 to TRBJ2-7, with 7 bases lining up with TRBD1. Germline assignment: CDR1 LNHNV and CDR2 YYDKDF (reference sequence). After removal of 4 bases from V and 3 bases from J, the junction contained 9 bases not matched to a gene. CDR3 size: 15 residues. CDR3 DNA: TGTGCCACCAGCACTCACAGGGGATTGCGCTACGAGCAGTACTTC. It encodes CATSTHRGLRYEQYF.

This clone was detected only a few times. DNA for the CDR3: TGTGCCAGCAGCGTCCGAGCGGGGGAGACCCAGTACTTC. Translation gives CASSVRAGETQYF. The chain combines TRBV9 with TRBJ2-5; TRBD2 matches 7 bases. V gave up 2 bases and J gave up 5 bases; unmatched junction bases: 3. Germline values: CDR1 SGDLS, CDR2 YYNGEE. This CDR3 comprises 13 residues.

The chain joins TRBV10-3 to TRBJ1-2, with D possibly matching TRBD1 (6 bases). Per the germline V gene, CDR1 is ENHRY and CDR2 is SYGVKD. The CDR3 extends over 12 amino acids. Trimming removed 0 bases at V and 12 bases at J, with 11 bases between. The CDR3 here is CAISESTGRHTF. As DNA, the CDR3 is TGTGCCATCAGTGAGTCGACAGGTCGTCACACCTTC.

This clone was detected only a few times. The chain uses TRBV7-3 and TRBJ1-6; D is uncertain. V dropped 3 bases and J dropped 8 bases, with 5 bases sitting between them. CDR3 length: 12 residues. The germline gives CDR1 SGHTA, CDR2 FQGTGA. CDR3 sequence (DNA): TGTGCCAGCAGCTTCCCCGATTCACCCCTCCACTTT. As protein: CASSFPDSPLHF. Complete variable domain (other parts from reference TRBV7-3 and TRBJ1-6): GAGVSQTPSNKVTEKGKYVELRCDPISGHTALYWYRQSLGQGPEFLIYFQGTGAADDSGLPNDRFFAVRPEGSVSTLKIQRTERGDSAVYLCASSFPDSPLHFGNGTRLTVT.

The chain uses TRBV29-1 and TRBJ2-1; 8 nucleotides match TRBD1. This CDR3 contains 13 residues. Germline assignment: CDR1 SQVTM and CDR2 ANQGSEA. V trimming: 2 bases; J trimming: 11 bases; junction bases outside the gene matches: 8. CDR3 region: CSVETRTGSQQFF. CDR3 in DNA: TGCAGCGTTGAAACCCGGACAGGGTCGCAGCAGTTCTTC.

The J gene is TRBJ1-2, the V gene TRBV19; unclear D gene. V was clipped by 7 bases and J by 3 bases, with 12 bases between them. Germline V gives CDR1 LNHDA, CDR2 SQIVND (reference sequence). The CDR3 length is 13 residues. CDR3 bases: TGTGCCAGTACCAAGGGATCCCACTATGGCTACACCTTC. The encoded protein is CASTKGSHYGYTF.

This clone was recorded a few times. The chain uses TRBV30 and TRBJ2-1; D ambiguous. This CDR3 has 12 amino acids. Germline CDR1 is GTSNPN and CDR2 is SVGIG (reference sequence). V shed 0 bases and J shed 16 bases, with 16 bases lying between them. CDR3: CAWSVSPSQPFF. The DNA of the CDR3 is TGTGCCTGGAGTGTAAGTCCGTCCCAACCCTTCTTC.

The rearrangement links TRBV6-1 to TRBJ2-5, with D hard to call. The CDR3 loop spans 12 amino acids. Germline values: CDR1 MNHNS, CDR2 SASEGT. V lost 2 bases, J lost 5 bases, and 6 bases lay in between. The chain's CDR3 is CASSERGETQYF. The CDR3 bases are TGTGCCAGCAGTGAACGTGGGGAGACCCAGTACTTC.

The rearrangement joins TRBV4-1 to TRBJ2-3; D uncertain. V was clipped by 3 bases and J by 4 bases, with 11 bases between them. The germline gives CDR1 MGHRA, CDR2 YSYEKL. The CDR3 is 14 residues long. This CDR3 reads CASSQMPTADTQYF. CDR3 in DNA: TGCGCCAGCAGCCAGATGCCTACGGCAGATACGCAGTATTTT.

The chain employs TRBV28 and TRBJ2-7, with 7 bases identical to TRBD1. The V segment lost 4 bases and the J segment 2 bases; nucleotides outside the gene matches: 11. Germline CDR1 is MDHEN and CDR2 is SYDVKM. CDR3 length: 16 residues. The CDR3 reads CASSSHRDSPAYEQYF. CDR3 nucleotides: TGTGCCAGCAGTTCACACCGGGACAGCCCCGCCTACGAGCAGTACTTC.

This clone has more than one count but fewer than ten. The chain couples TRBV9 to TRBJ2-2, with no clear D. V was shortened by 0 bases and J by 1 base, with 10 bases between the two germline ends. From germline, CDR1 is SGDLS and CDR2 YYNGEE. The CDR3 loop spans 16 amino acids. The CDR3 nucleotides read TGTGCCAGCAGCGTAGGAGAAGGATTGAACACCGGGGAGCTGTTTTTT. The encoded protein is CASSVGEGLNTGELFF.

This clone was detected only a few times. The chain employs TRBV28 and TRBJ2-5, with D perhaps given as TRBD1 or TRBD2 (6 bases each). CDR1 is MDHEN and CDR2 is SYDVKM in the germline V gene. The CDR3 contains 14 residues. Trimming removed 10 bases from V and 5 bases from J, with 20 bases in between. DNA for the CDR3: TGTGCCATCTGTCCACAGGGAGGAGGGGAGACCCAGTACTTC. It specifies CAICPQGGGETQYF.